This is a list of T cell receptor beta chains from one sample in a study of cytomegalovirus exposure and HLA in healthy donors. Clones were sequenced by immunoSEQ multiplex PCR, and TCRdb holds only the in-frame ones, with some missing. The repertoire holds roughly 230,000 clones, with about 90% as singletons. The sample comprised PBMCs. All receptors derive from a woman aged 30 to 39 in good health and CMV-seronegative. CDR3s leave out the opening cysteine and the closing phenylalanine or tryptophan. Clone sizes are given selectively: once, few, many, or a class where the clone is expanded.

CDR3,length,V,J,size
ASATSSTDTQY,11,TRBV9,TRBJ2-3,NA
ASGDRGFGYT,10,TRBV2,TRBJ1-2,NA
ASSQGGKSSYEQY,13,TRBV11-1,TRBJ2-7,NA
ASSFRRVRGQPQH,13,TRBV28,TRBJ1-5,NA
ASASGNEQF,9,TRBV9,TRBJ2-1,NA
ASSVGAGWGSYEQY,14,TRBV9,TRBJ2-7,NA
ASSLAPSGTYEQY,13,TRBV11-3,TRBJ2-7,NA
ASSSGPWEQY,10,TRBV28,TRBJ2-7,NA
ASSLGTLSTDTQY,13,TRBV5-1,TRBJ2-3,NA
ASSTMAQGYETQY,13,TRBV19,TRBJ2-5,NA
ASTPGGRMGPEQY,13,TRBV5-6,TRBJ2-7,NA
ASTLGSGEQDTQY,13,TRBV27,TRBJ2-3,NA
ASSQDGQSQETQY,13,TRBV4-2,TRBJ2-5,NA
ASSLIPKGGTEAF,13,TRBV27,TRBJ1-1,NA
AWTQGRGAF,9,TRBV30,TRBJ1-1,NA
AISETGGMYEQY,12,TRBV10-3,TRBJ2-7,NA
ASSFKGTTYGYT,12,TRBV28,TRBJ1-2,NA
AREWDRGYWEYNEQF,15,TRBV7-2,TRBJ2-1,NA
ASSSFTVGGYT,11,TRBV7-9,TRBJ1-2,NA
ARCPWTSPKRTQY,13,TRBV5-3,TRBJ2-5,NA
ASSRGRGYEQY,11,TRBV25-1,TRBJ2-7,NA
ASSQDFLDYEQY,12,TRBV4-2,TRBJ2-7,few
ASSEGLAGEANEQF,14,TRBV2,TRBJ2-1,NA
ASRAGTSGNQETQY,14,TRBV27,TRBJ2-5,NA
ASSQEPGGAYEQY,13,TRBV4-2,TRBJ2-7,NA
ASSQISGSSSYEQY,14,TRBV4-2,TRBJ2-7,NA
ASSPGVTETQY,11,TRBV18,TRBJ2-5,NA
ASSPSSVPGELF,12,TRBV4-2,TRBJ2-2,NA
ASSFDKISYEQY,12,TRBV28,TRBJ2-7,NA
ASSKYGGTEAF,11,TRBV19,TRBJ1-1,once
ASSSGSPTGELF,12,TRBV5-1,TRBJ2-2,NA